This T cell receptor (beta chain) was found in a study of T and B cells in COVID-19 patients (dated by TCRdb to the early 2020s). Regarding the study in general: In this study, adaptive immunity was profiled in COVID-19 patients who either had active infection or had recovered, using TRB and IGH repertoire sequencing of peripheral blood. Of the 20 to 25 patients in the active-infection cohort, 15 to 19 had comorbidities associated with unfavorable COVID-19 outcome. Median age was around 37 years in the recovered cohort versus approximately 67 years in the active-infection cohort. Over 7 million TCR sequences were analysed from a TCR and BCR sequence repository that comprised 37 patients and some 70 time points. Of the approximately 20 patients in the active-infection cohort, approximately 12 were critically ill and needed mechanical ventilation or ECMO. The recovered cohort included around 18 patients who contributed 20 samples, and most of those patients had mild to moderate COVID-19 that was managed on an outpatient basis. As many as 9 follow-up blood samples were taken per patient, and some of the samples covered different disease stages within the same individual. Two patients were included in both the recovered and active cohorts because samples were available from active disease and after recovery. For the repertoire analyses, the comparison was an age-matched reference group of 39 healthy donors who were negative for COVID-19 antibodies. The full study reports these points: Specific T cell subsets (CD4+/Treg/CD8+) and sorted SARS-CoV-2-responsive or tetramer+ T cells had not yet been sequenced, and the corresponding sequencing experiments were ongoing. TRB repertoires were found to be highly clonal in active COVID-19, whereas diversity and richness at recovery were found to rise above healthy donor levels. In patients with COVID-19, the usage of TRBV/TRBJ genes was reported to be strongly skewed. A total of approximately 2,000 exclusive TCR clusters, including 31 low-pGen clusters, were found in the recovered cohort. Prospective validation of the reported TCR clusters was stated to be required before clinical use. The size of the cohort was considered insufficient for assessing HLA contributions to COVID-19 susceptibility or severity. Few blood samples were available from mildly ill patients while symptoms were present, and early samples from severe cases were likewise scarce.

Reads for this sample came from an Illumina MiSeq. Multiplex PCR with BIOMED2 TRB-A/B primer pools was used to amplify TRB rearrangements. Illumina-compatible adapters and 7-nucleotide sample barcodes were added to the amplicons in two consecutive PCRs. All library PCRs used Phusion HS II polymerase. Amplicons were gel-purified with the NucleoSpin Gel and PCR Clean-up kit, quantified on Qubit, and pooled at 4 to 5 nM. Amplicon pool quality was checked on an Agilent 2100 Bioanalyzer before Illumina next-generation sequencing. As for how the authors treated the data: Annotation of TRB rearrangements was performed with MiXCR 3.0.8 using the default MiXCR reference library. Sequences with fewer than 2 reads and non-productive reads were filtered out, and every unique CDR3 nucleotide sequence was treated as a single clone. Clonality, diversity, richness and V-J gene usage were computed in R 3.5.1. GLIPH2 was used for TCR clustering by CDR3 similarity, and generation probabilities were calculated by OLGA. Only GLIPH2 clusters with at least four unique TCR clonotypes present in at least three individuals were retained. The public reads were run again by TCRdb, first through fastp at Q25 and then through MiXCR, and only productive beta chains were kept. CDR3 protein duplicates are merged, each entry listing the most common genes and DNA. The V and J calls were not made by the authors but by TCRdb's processing. Counted in this sample were roughly 9,500 distinct CDR3 sequences; 28% of them appeared once. 27% of the sample goes to the ten largest clones.

Judged by its sample share, this clonotype qualifies as medium-sized (0.01 to 0.1%). The antigen this receptor binds is unknown. Base qualities are not recorded, but no much larger clone differs from it by a single base. Per the germline V gene, KGHSH is the CDR1 and LQKENI is the CDR2. Counted from cysteine to phenylalanine, this CDR3 has 15 amino acids. Only the CDR3 part of the read is kept: 45 bases, read in frame from the first base. The junction shows trimming of 2 bases on V and 1 base on J, plus 10 bases between the germline ends. Genomic DNA extracted from blood, in amounts of 250-500 ng, served as the starting material for amplifying TRB repertoires.

Input material: blood. The sequence links TRBV18 to TRBJ2-3, with an unclear D gene assignment. This TCR came from a human donor who had recovered from COVID-19. DNA sequence: TGTGCCAGCTCACCATCTAGTGGTGGCACAGATACGCAGTATTTT. Translated, it gives CASSPSSGGTDTQYF.